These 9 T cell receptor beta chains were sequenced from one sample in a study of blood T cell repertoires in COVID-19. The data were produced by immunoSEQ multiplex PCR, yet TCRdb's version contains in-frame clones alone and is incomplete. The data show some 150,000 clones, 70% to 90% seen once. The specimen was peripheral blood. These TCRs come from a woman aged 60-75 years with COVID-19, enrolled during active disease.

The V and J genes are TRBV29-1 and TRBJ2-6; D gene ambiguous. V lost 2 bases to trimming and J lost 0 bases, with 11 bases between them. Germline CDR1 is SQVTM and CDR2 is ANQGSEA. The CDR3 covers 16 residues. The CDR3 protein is CSVEWASTSGANVLTF. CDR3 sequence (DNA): TGCAGCGTTGAATGGGCCAGCACCTCTGGGGCCAACGTCCTGACTTTC. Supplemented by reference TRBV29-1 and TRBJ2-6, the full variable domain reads SAVISQKPSRDICQRGTSLTIQCQVDSQVTMMFWYRQQPGQSLTLIATANQGSEATYESGFVIDKFPISRPNLTFSTLTVSNMSPEDSSIYLCSVEWASTSGANVLTFGAGSRLTVL.

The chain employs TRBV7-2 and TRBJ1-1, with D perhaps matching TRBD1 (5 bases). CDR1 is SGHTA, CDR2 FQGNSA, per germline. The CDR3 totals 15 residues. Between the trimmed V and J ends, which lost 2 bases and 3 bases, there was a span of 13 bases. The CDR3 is CASSLNRYQYTEAFF. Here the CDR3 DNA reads TGTGCCAGCAGCTTAAACAGGTACCAATACACTGAAGCTTTCTTT.

The CDR3 region has the DNA TGTGCCACCAGTGATTTGCTCCCGATGGCGGGGGGCACAGATACGCAGTATTTT. Its protein product is CATSDLLPMAGGTDTQYF. The chain is built from TRBV24-1 and TRBJ2-3; 7 positions match TRBD2. From germline, CDR1 is KGHDR and CDR2 SFDVKD. V was clipped by 0 bases and J by 1 base; unmatched bases: 9. This CDR3 is built from 18 residues.

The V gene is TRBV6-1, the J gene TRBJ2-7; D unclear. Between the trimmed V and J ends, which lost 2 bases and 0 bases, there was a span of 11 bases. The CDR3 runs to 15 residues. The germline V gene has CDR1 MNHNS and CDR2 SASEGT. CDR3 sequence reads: CASSEWADSSYEQYF. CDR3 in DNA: TGTGCCAGCAGTGAATGGGCCGATAGCTCCTACGAGCAGTACTTC.

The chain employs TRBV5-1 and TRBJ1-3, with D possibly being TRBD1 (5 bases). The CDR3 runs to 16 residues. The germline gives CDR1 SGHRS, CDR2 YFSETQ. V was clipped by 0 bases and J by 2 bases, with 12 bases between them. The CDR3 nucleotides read TGCGCCAGCAGCTTGGCCGATATCAGGGCTGGAAACACCATATATTTT. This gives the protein CASSLADIRAGNTIYF.

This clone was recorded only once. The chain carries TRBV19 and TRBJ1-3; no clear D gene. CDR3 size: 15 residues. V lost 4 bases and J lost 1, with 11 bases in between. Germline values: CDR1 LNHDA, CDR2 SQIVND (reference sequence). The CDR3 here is CASSTNRNSGNTIYF. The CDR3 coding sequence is TGTGCCAGTAGTACAAACAGAAATTCTGGAAACACCATATATTTT.

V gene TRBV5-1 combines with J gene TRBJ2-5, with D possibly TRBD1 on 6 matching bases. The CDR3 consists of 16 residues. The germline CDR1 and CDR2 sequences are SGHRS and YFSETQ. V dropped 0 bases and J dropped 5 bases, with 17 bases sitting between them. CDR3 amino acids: CASSLVLGANLETQYF. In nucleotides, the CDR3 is TGCGCCAGCAGCTTGGTTCTGGGGGCGAACTTGGAGACCCAGTACTTC.

The CDR3 here is CASSLKRGGYNEQFF. DNA for the CDR3: TGTGCCAGCAGCCTGAAGCGGGGGGGTTACAATGAGCAGTTCTTC. The genes are TRBV7-2 and TRBJ2-1; 10 nucleotides agree with TRBD2. The J segment lost 4 bases and the V segment lost 5 bases, leaving 5 bases of the junction unmatched. The CDR3 consists of 15 residues. Germline loops: CDR1 SGHTA, CDR2 FQGNSA.

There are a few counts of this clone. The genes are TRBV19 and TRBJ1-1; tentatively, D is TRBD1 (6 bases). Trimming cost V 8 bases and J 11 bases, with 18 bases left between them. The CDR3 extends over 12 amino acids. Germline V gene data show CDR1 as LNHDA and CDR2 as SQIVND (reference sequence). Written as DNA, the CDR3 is TGTGCCAGTGCGCCGGGGGGCGGATTTGCTTTCTTT. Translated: CASAPGGGFAFF.